This T cell receptor (beta chain) was identified in a study of CD8+CD57+ T cells in acquired aplastic anemia. The wider study: Mean yield of DNA from sorted CD4+ and CD8+ cells was around 3 ug.

As regards this clonotype: Its antigen remains unknown.

The study, taken as a whole, reports: Any difference that existed in CD8+ Simpson's diversity between patients and controls was not significant.

V was cut by 2 bases and J by 2 bases, with 15 bases left in between. CDR3 size: 16 residues. Germline values: CDR1 SGHNT, CDR2 YYREEE (reference sequence). Genomic DNA constituted the template upon which TCR beta VDJ and CDR3 profiling was performed. Using its own MiXCR run on the reads, TCRdb lists one record per CDR3 protein. This sample yields 200,000 to 250,000 distinct CDR3 sequences, of which 30% to 40% are seen a single time; roughly 1.1% belongs to the top ten. This TCR was sampled from a human donor in good health, serving as a control. Sequenced material: sorted CD4+, CD8+, or CD8+CD57+ T cells (not recorded which) from PBMCs. This chain uses TRBV5-4 with TRBJ2-3, with D possibly TRBD2 on 5 matching bases. CDR3 in amino acids: CASSFGRGMFTDTQYF. CDR3 in DNA: TGTGCCAGCAGCTTTGGTCGGGGAATGTTCACAGATACGCAGTATTTT.